The source of this T cell receptor beta chain is a study of shared clonotypes between healthy human individuals. Sequenced by immunoSEQ multiplex PCR; TCRdb stores in-frame clones only, minus some. This sample has about 560,000 clones, with around 78% found just once. Per the germline V gene, CDR1 is LNHNV and CDR2 is YYDKDF (reference sequence). Trimming took off 1 base at V and 2 bases at J, with 15 bases between the two ends. The CDR3 totals 17 residues. Worth noting for this clone: Its target is unknown.

Regarding the study as a whole: Since donors were few, the genetic and exposure-history diversity represented was limited.

The chain joins TRBV15 to TRBJ1-5; the D is unclear. The clonotype originates from a woman aged 40 to 50 in good health. Some clones in this sample may be carry-over from other donors' samples. Sequenced sample: PBMCs. CDR3 amino acids: CATSRGRLLGGNQPQHF. In DNA form, the CDR3 reads TGTGCCACCAGCAGAGGCCGTCTTCTGGGCGGCAATCAGCCCCAGCATTTT.